This TCR beta chain was identified during a study of blood T cell repertoires in COVID-19. Sequencing was performed with immunoSEQ multiplex PCR; in TCRdb, only in-frame clones are kept and a portion is missing. The sample carries under 150,000 clones, under 85% recorded once. Trimming took 4 bases from V and 8 from J; bases not matched to a gene: 6. The CDR3 has 15 amino acids. Germline CDR1 SGDLS, CDR2 YYNGEE. The sample consisted of peripheral blood. The source of this sequence is a man aged 40-50 years with active or convalescent COVID-19. The chain joins TRBV9 to TRBJ1-6, with TRBD1 matching 10 bases. The CDR3 region is CASSKAGTGDSPLHF. In DNA form, the CDR3 reads TGTGCCAGCAGCAAAGCCGGGACAGGGGATTCACCCCTCCACTTT. Variable domain in full (rest from reference TRBV9 and TRBJ1-6): DSGVTQTPKHLITATGQRVTLRCSPRSGDLSVYWYQQSLDQGLQFLIQYYNGEERAKGNILERFSAQQFPDLHSELNLSSLELGDSALYFCASSKAGTGDSPLHFGNGTRLTVT.